These 20 T cell receptor beta chains were all obtained from the same sample, sequenced in a study of T cell clones after liver transplantation. Method: immunoSEQ multiplex PCR; TCRdb's copy keeps in-frame clones and lacks some. The data show under 150,000 clones, with approximately 90% seen just once and approximately 0.84% held by the top ten. Sequenced here: CD4+ T cells from blood, sampled 12 months after liver transplant. Receptors originate from a human patient who received a liver transplant. Some of these T cells may belong to the graft donor.

The V gene is TRBV14, the J gene TRBJ2-4; no reliable D call. Trimming removed 1 base from V and 4 bases from J, with 5 bases in between. CDR1 is SGHDN and CDR2 is FVKESK in the germline V gene. This CDR3 is 13 amino acids long. CDR3: CASSQGQKNIQYF. CDR3 sequence (DNA): TGTGCCAGCAGCCAAGGGCAGAAAAACATTCAGTACTTC.

The chain has TRBV9 and TRBJ2-2; no reliable D call. This CDR3 region has 14 residues. The V and J ends lost 2 bases and 7 bases respectively, with 12 bases between them. Germline V gene data show CDR1 as SGDLS and CDR2 as YYNGEE. CDR3 nucleotides: TGTGCCAGCAGCGTTGGGCCCGTCGGCGGGGAGCTGTTTTTT. Protein: CASSVGPVGGELFF.

The chain joins TRBV4-1 to TRBJ2-4; D ambiguous. Germline CDR1 and CDR2: MGHRA and YSYEKL. Deletions cut 0 bases from V and 0 bases from J, with 6 bases between. The CDR3 is 15 amino acids. The DNA for the CDR3 is TGCGCCAGCAGCCAAGAGTCCTTAGCCAAAAACATTCAGTACTTC. Encoded protein: CASSQESLAKNIQYF.

The chain combines TRBV6-5 with TRBJ1-2; 7 bases match TRBD1. This CDR3 contains 13 residues. V lost 2 bases, J lost 8 bases, and 5 bases stayed unmatched. From germline, CDR1 is MNHEY and CDR2 SVGAGI. The CDR3 here is CASSYRTGHGYTF. In DNA form, the CDR3 reads TGTGCCAGCAGTTACCGGACAGGCCACGGCTACACCTTC.

The gene calls are TRBV14 and TRBJ2-5, with 13 bases that match TRBD2. This CDR3 comprises 16 residues. CDR1 is SGHDN and CDR2 is FVKESK in the germline V gene. J gave up 4 bases and V 5 bases, and 7 bases lay outside the gene matches. CDR3 loop: CASSEGRLAGGETQYF. The CDR3 DNA follows: TGTGCCAGCAGCGAAGGGAGACTAGCGGGAGGAGAGACCCAGTACTTC.

The chain carries TRBV6-5 and TRBJ2-3; unclear D gene. Germline V gene sequence: CDR1 MNHEY, CDR2 SVGAGI. V lost 1 base, J lost 4 bases, and 9 bases lay in between. The CDR3 sequence is 14 residues long. CDR3 sequence reads: CASSYWKGADTQYF. CDR3 nucleotide sequence: TGTGCCAGCAGTTACTGGAAAGGCGCAGATACGCAGTATTTT.

This clone was observed once. This chain's CDR3 is CASSEMGRTGVQFF. The CDR3 nucleotides are TGTGCCAGCAGTGAAATGGGACGCACCGGGGTGCAGTTCTTC. The chain joins TRBV6-1 to TRBJ2-1; D possibly matches TRBD1 or TRBD2 (5 bases each). From germline, CDR1 is MNHNS and CDR2 SASEGT. Deletions cut 2 bases from V and 12 bases from J, with 17 bases between. This CDR3 contains 14 residues.

This sequence joins TRBV25-1 and TRBJ1-1; D unclear. CDR1 and CDR2 from the germline V gene are MGHDK and SYGVNS. V shed 6 bases and J shed 7 bases, with 12 bases lying between them. The CDR3 is 12 amino acids. CDR3 bases: TGTGCCAGCAGATTGACATCGCGTGAAGCTTTCTTT. Protein: CASRLTSREAFF. The complete variable domain, with remaining parts taken from reference TRBV25-1 and TRBJ1-1, reads EADIYQTPRYLVIGTGKKITLECSQTMGHDKMYWYQQDPGMELHLIHYSYGVNSTEKGDLSSESTVSRIRTEHFPLTLESARPSHTSQYLCASRLTSREAFFGQGTRLTVV.

The chain links TRBV30 to TRBJ2-7; 11 bases map to TRBD2. Trimming cost V 4 bases and J 2 bases; bases outside gene matches: 7. In germline, CDR1 is GTSNPN, CDR2 SVGIG (reference sequence). This CDR3 is built from 15 residues. The CDR3 region is CAWKDRTSGPYEQYF. CDR3 sequence (DNA): TGTGCCTGGAAGGATCGGACTAGCGGGCCCTACGAGCAGTACTTC.

The chain joins TRBV19 to TRBJ1-1; D gene ambiguous. Trimming shortened V by 0 bases and J by 0 bases, and 11 bases separated the two germline ends. The CDR3 has 16 residues. The V gene's germline CDR1 is LNHDA and CDR2 SQIVND (reference sequence). This CDR3 is CASSIDGGSLNTEAFF. The DNA for the CDR3 is TGTGCCAGTAGTATAGATGGAGGCAGCTTGAACACTGAAGCTTTCTTT.

The gene calls are TRBV4-2 and TRBJ2-7, with 12 bases that match TRBD2. Trimming at V came to 4 bases and at J to 7 bases, leaving 11 bases not matched to a gene. The CDR3 contains 16 residues. Germline V gene lookup returns CDR1 LGHNA and CDR2 YNFKEQ. The CDR3 spells CASSPRSRLAGEEQYF. CDR3 sequence (DNA): TGTGCCAGCAGCCCAAGGTCCAGACTAGCGGGAGAGGAGCAGTACTTC.

This chain uses TRBV19 with TRBJ2-6; D is perhaps TRBD1 or TRBD2 (5 bases each). The CDR3 loop spans 17 amino acids. V shed 9 bases and J shed 2 bases, with 20 bases lying between them. Germline V gene lookup returns CDR1 LNHDA and CDR2 SQIVND (reference sequence). CDR3 in amino acids: CASVTPGPPTGANVLTF. As DNA, the CDR3 is TGTGCCAGCGTAACTCCGGGGCCGCCAACTGGGGCCAACGTCCTGACTTTC.

This chain links TRBV4-2 with TRBJ2-7; maybe TRBD2 (6 bases). CDR3 length equals 15 residues. Trimming took 4 bases from V and 0 from J, leaving 13 bases between them. Germline V gene lookup returns CDR1 LGHNA and CDR2 YNFKEQ. The CDR3 coding sequence is TGTGCCAGCAGCCTATCGGGGGAGAGCTCCTACGAGCAGTACTTC. This sequence encodes CASSLSGESSYEQYF.

This clone was observed a handful of times. The chain couples TRBV5-6 to TRBJ1-6; D not certain. Germline CDR1 is SGHDT and CDR2 is YYEEEE. V was shortened by 0 bases and J by 9 bases, with 10 bases between the two germline ends. The CDR3 sequence is 14 residues long. The CDR3 region has the DNA TGTGCCAGCAGCTTGGAACGGGCGGCTTCACCCCTCCACTTT. Amino acids: CASSLERAASPLHF.

This clone was counted a single time. The rearrangement joins TRBV5-1 to TRBJ1-4; a possible D gene is TRBD1 (5 bases). Germline CDR1 SGHRS, CDR2 YFSETQ. The V end was cut by 4 bases, the J end by 0 bases, with 10 bases between. The CDR3 has 15 residues. In nucleotides, the CDR3 is TGCGCCAGCAGCCGGGGGACGGCAACTAATGAAAAACTGTTTTTT. Translation: CASSRGTATNEKLFF. The whole variable domain, filled in from reference TRBV5-1 and TRBJ1-4, reads KAGVTQTPRYLIKTRGQQVTLSCSPISGHRSVSWYQQTPGQGLQFLFEYFSETQRNKGNFPGRFSGRQFSNSRSEMNVSTLELGDSALYLCASSRGTATNEKLFFGSGTQLSVL.

The gene calls are TRBV25-1 and TRBJ2-7, with TRBD1 matching 10 bases. Germline loops: CDR1 MGHDK, CDR2 SYGVNS. The CDR3 has 13 amino acids. J gave up 6 bases and V 6 bases, and 5 bases lay outside the gene matches. Here the CDR3 DNA reads TGTGCCAGCAGCCGGGACAGGGGCGGCGAGCAGTACTTC. Translating it yields CASSRDRGGEQYF.

Here the CDR3 DNA reads TGTGCCAGCAGCTTAGGTCCGCAATCGGGTCAGCCCCAGCATTTT. It yields the protein CASSLGPQSGQPQHF. The rearrangement links TRBV7-8 to TRBJ1-5; D uncertain. Trimming removed 1 base from V and 6 bases from J, with 13 bases in between. There are 15 residues in the CDR3. In germline, CDR1 is SGHVS, CDR2 FQNEAQ.

The V and J genes are TRBV30 and TRBJ2-3; TRBD2 matches 14 bases. CDR3 length: 16 amino acids. Germline V gene sequence: CDR1 GTSNPN, CDR2 SVGIG (reference sequence). The J segment lost 6 bases and the V segment lost 2 bases, leaving 7 bases of the junction unmatched. DNA of the CDR3: TGTGCCTGGAGTCGGGGGACTAGCGGGAGATCCGATACGCAGTATTTT. It specifies CAWSRGTSGRSDTQYF.

This chain joins TRBV28 and TRBJ2-7; 11 nucleotides align to TRBD2. The CDR3 sequence is 19 residues long. Germline V gene sequence: CDR1 MDHEN, CDR2 SYDVKM. J lost 3 bases, V lost 4 bases, and 17 bases had no gene match. Here the CDR3 DNA reads TGTGCCAGCAGTTCCAGACAGTTTTTCTACGGGACTAGCGGCTACGAGCAGTACTTC. Translation: CASSSRQFFYGTSGYEQYF.

This chain connects TRBV5-6 to TRBJ2-7, with TRBD2 matching 13 bases. This CDR3 is 15 amino acids long. Trimming removed 5 bases from V and 7 bases from J; junction bases left unmatched: 9. Germline loops: CDR1 SGHDT, CDR2 YYEEEE. The CDR3 DNA sequence: TGTGCCAGCAGTCCCCGGACTAGCGGGAGATGGGAGCAGTACTTC. Its translation is CASSPRTSGRWEQYF.